A selection of T cell receptor beta chains follows, all from one sample in a study of T-cell reconstitution after alpha-beta-depleted transplantation in children. TCRdb re-called the PCR reads with MiXCR, one entry per CDR3 protein. The data hold about 600,000 distinct CDR3 sequences, with 13% observed a single time. Material: PBMCs, mostly from graft donor cells, obtained 360 days after TCRalphabeta/CD19-depleted stem cell transplant. The receptor set was obtained from a male patient younger than 18 who had a stem cell transplant for acute myeloid leukemia, so the T cells may come from the graft donor. Both conserved end residues are part of each CDR3. D genes are given only for firm matches. Clone size, where shown, is once, few, many, or a class for clones that have expanded.

D gene: NA
V gene: TRBV29-1
clone size: few
J gene: TRBJ2-3
CDR3 DNA: TGCAGCGTCAAGCGTTCAGGGTTCAGCACAGATACGCAGTATTTT
CDR3 protein: CSVKRSGFSTDTQYF

D gene: NA
V gene: TRBV20-1
clone size: NA
J gene: TRBJ2-7
CDR3 DNA: TGCAGTGCCGAGAGGAGGAGCGGCGAGCAGTACTTC
CDR3 protein: CSAERRSGEQYF

D gene: TRBD2
V gene: TRBV6-5
clone size: few
J gene: TRBJ2-2
CDR3 DNA: TGTGCCAGCAGTTACCCTAGCGGGAGGGCCTCTGGGGAGCTGTTTTTT
CDR3 protein: CASSYPSGRASGELFF

D gene: TRBD2
V gene: TRBV4-2
clone size: NA
J gene: TRBJ2-1
CDR3 DNA: TGTGCCAGCAGCCAAGAGGGAGGGGTTACGGCCTACAATGAGCAGTTCTTC
CDR3 protein: CASSQEGGVTAYNEQFF

D gene: TRBD1
V gene: TRBV12-5
clone size: few
J gene: TRBJ2-4
CDR3 DNA: TGTGCTAGTGACCCCTACAGGGGGGACATTCAGTACTTC
CDR3 protein: CASDPYRGDIQYF

D gene: TRBD1
V gene: TRBV6-2/TRBV6-3
clone size: many
J gene: TRBJ2-5
CDR3 DNA: TGTGCCAGCAGTTCCCTCGGACAGGGGAGGGAGGAGACCCAGTACTTC
CDR3 protein: CASSSLGQGREETQYF

D gene: TRBD1
V gene: TRBV7-3
clone size: NA
J gene: TRBJ1-1
CDR3 DNA: TGTGCCAGCAGCTCGTCAGGGGGGGTGAACACTGAAGCTTTCTTT
CDR3 protein: CASSSSGGVNTEAFF

D gene: TRBD1
V gene: TRBV6-1
clone size: NA
J gene: TRBJ2-2
CDR3 DNA: TGTGCCAGCAGTGAATTCCACCGGGACAGGGAGGCCGGGGAGCTGTTTTTT
CDR3 protein: CASSEFHRDREAGELFF

D gene: NA
V gene: TRBV28
clone size: NA
J gene: TRBJ2-7
CDR3 DNA: TGTGCCAGCAGTCACCGGGACACCTACGAGCAGTACTTC
CDR3 protein: CASSHRDTYEQYF

D gene: NA
V gene: TRBV28
clone size: few
J gene: TRBJ2-1
CDR3 DNA: TGTGCCAGCAGTCCCAGGGGAACCCACAATGAGCAGTTCTTC
CDR3 protein: CASSPRGTHNEQFF

D gene: TRBD1
V gene: TRBV12-3/TRBV12-4
clone size: many
J gene: TRBJ2-1
CDR3 DNA: TGTGCCAGCAGCCCCACAGGGGATTCCTACAATGAGCAGTTCTTC
CDR3 protein: CASSPTGDSYNEQFF

D gene: TRBD1
V gene: TRBV4-3
clone size: NA
J gene: TRBJ1-1
CDR3 DNA: TGCGCCAGCAGCCAAAATCCAGGGGGCGCGGGAGGTAATAGGGACACTGAAGCTTTCTTT
CDR3 protein: CASSQNPGGAGGNRDTEAFF

D gene: TRBD2
V gene: TRBV7-8
clone size: NA
J gene: TRBJ2-1
CDR3 DNA: TGTGCCAGCAGCTTAGTTGGCGGGAGGGCTGGCAATGAGCAGTTCTTC
CDR3 protein: CASSLVGGRAGNEQFF

D gene: NA
V gene: TRBV9
clone size: NA
J gene: TRBJ2-4
CDR3 DNA: TGTGCCAGCAGCGATGACGGGCTAGCCAAAAACATTCAGTACTTC
CDR3 protein: CASSDDGLAKNIQYF

D gene: TRBD1
V gene: TRBV5-1
clone size: many
J gene: TRBJ2-2
CDR3 DNA: TGCGCCAGCAGCCCGGACAGGTCGAACACCGGGGAGCTGTTTTTT
CDR3 protein: CASSPDRSNTGELFF

D gene: TRBD1
V gene: TRBV28
clone size: many
J gene: TRBJ2-1
CDR3 DNA: TGTGCCAGCAGTTACCGGACAGGGGGGAATGAGCAGTTCTTC
CDR3 protein: CASSYRTGGNEQFF

D gene: TRBD1
V gene: TRBV7-9
clone size: few
J gene: TRBJ1-4
CDR3 DNA: TGTGCCAGCAGGACAGGGGGTACTAATGAAAAACTGTTTTTT
CDR3 protein: CASRTGGTNEKLFF

D gene: NA
V gene: TRBV20-1
clone size: many
J gene: TRBJ2-7
CDR3 DNA: TGCAGTGCTAGAGCAGTATACGAGCAGTACTTC
CDR3 protein: CSARAVYEQYF

D gene: TRBD1
V gene: TRBV5-1
clone size: many
J gene: TRBJ2-3
CDR3 DNA: TGCGCCAGCAGCTCAGGACAGGGTGGGACAGATACGCAGTATTTT
CDR3 protein: CASSSGQGGTDTQYF

D gene: NA
V gene: TRBV20-1
clone size: NA
J gene: TRBJ2-5
CDR3 DNA: TGCAGTGCTAGGTATCAGTCCCAAGAGACCCAGTACTTC
CDR3 protein: CSARYQSQETQYF